A single sample is the source of the 25 T cell receptor beta chains below, sequenced in a study of blood T cell repertoires in COVID-19. Data came from immunoSEQ multiplex PCR; TCRdb stores just in-frame clones and leaves some out. In the table there are over 100,000 clones, 70% to 90% of which are singletons. The sequencing input was peripheral blood. The receptors derive from a middle-aged man with active or convalescent COVID-19.

The chain uses TRBV7-9 and TRBJ1-4, with D possibly being TRBD1 (6 bases). V dropped 1 base and J dropped 5 bases, with 17 bases sitting between them. Germline CDR1 and CDR2: SEHNR and FQNEAQ (reference sequence). The CDR3 sequence is 17 residues long. The CDR3 region has the DNA TGTGCCAGCAGCTTAGGGGGGCCGACAGGAGAGAATGAAAAACTGTTTTTT. It translates to CASSLGGPTGENEKLFF. The variable domain in full, completed from reference TRBV7-9 and TRBJ1-4, reads DTGVSQNPRHKITKRGQNVTFRCDPISEHNRLYWYRQTLGQGPEFLTYFQNEAQLEKSRLLSDRFSAERPKGSFSTLEIQRTEQGDSAMYLCASSLGGPTGENEKLFFGSGTQLSVL.

This clone has just one count. The chain carries TRBV7-9 and TRBJ2-2; no reliable D call. CDR3 length: 14 residues. Trimming took 1 base from V and 1 from J, leaving 4 bases between them. Germline V gene lookup returns CDR1 SEHNR and CDR2 FQNEAQ (reference sequence). For the CDR3, the DNA is TGTGCCAGCAGCTTAGGCGGGAACACCGGGGAGCTGTTTTTT. Its protein is CASSLGGNTGELFF.

The genes are TRBV5-6 and TRBJ2-1, with TRBD2 identical over 7 bases. The CDR3 spans 15 residues. V trimming: 4 bases; J trimming: 4 bases; junction bases outside the gene matches: 8. Germline V lookup: CDR1 SGHDT, CDR2 YYEEEE. DNA of the CDR3: TGTGCCAGCAGCGTTCTAGCGGCCTATTACAATGAGCAGTTCTTC. Protein sequence: CASSVLAAYYNEQFF.

This chain links TRBV10-3 with TRBJ1-1; weak D call: TRBD1 (6 bases). Trimming stripped 8 bases from V and 6 bases from J, with 16 bases between. The germline gives CDR1 ENHRY, CDR2 SYGVKD. The CDR3 has 13 amino acids. CDR3 in amino acids: CAIRDTLFSEAFF. The CDR3 coding sequence is TGTGCCATCCGGGACACTCTATTTTCTGAAGCTTTCTTT.

This clone is a singleton in its sample. The chain joins TRBV5-6 to TRBJ1-5; no clear D gene. Germline V CDR1 and CDR2: SGHDT, YYEEEE. V was pared by 1 base and J by 2 bases, with 13 bases between. This CDR3 is 16 amino acids long. The CDR3 sequence is CASSLKPGVGNQPQHF. CDR3 DNA sequence: TGTGCCAGCAGCTTGAAGCCGGGTGTGGGCAATCAGCCCCAGCATTTT.

The chain couples TRBV27 to TRBJ1-2; D uncertain. Deletions cut 0 bases from V and 2 bases from J, with 13 bases between. Germline CDR1 reads MNHEY; CDR2 reads SMNVEV (reference sequence). The CDR3 contains 16 residues. The CDR3 sequence is CASSLSQRSGNYGYTF. DNA of the CDR3: TGTGCCAGCAGTTTATCTCAGAGGTCTGGGAACTATGGCTACACCTTC.

This clone was recorded only once. The V and J genes are TRBV12-3 or TRBV12-4 and TRBJ2-7; TRBD1 matches at 9 bases. V was clipped by 8 bases and J by 6 bases; unmatched bases: 5. CDR3 length: 12 residues. The CDR3 sequence is CASGGTGFEQYF. CDR3 DNA sequence: TGTGCCAGCGGCGGGACAGGGTTCGAGCAGTACTTC.

This chain connects TRBV12-3 or TRBV12-4 to TRBJ1-2, with D unclear. The CDR3 length is 13 residues. V lost 5 bases, J lost 0 bases, and 7 bases lay in between. CDR3 in amino acids: CASSQRSNYGYTF. Written as DNA, the CDR3 is TGTGCCAGCAGTCAGCGATCTAACTATGGCTACACCTTC.

The V call is TRBV4-3, the J call TRBJ1-4; 7 bases map to TRBD1. The CDR3 totals 15 residues. V gave up 3 bases and J gave up 8 bases; unmatched junction bases: 9. The germline V gene encodes CDR1 LGHNA and CDR2 YSLEER. Here the CDR3 DNA reads TGCGCCAGCAGCCAGACAGGGTTGAGCGAGGAAAAACTGTTTTTT. Protein: CASSQTGLSEEKLFF.

About this clone itself: Other DNA sequences from this sample encode an identical CDR3 as well. This chain connects TRBV5-1 to TRBJ2-3; weak D call: TRBD2 (5 bases). Germline CDR1 is SGHRS and CDR2 is YFSETQ. The ends were cut back, 0 bases at V and 4 bases at J, with 6 bases in the middle. The CDR3 has 13 amino acids. This chain's CDR3 is CASSLAGADTQYF. The CDR3 DNA sequence: TGCGCCAGCAGCTTGGCCGGGGCAGATACGCAGTATTTT.

The gene calls are TRBV7-6 and TRBJ1-1; 7 bases map to TRBD1. The ends lost 5 bases at V and 2 bases at J; junction bases unmatched: 8. The CDR3 is made up of 15 amino acids. The germline V gene encodes CDR1 SGHVS and CDR2 FNYEAQ. The CDR3 is CASSRRDSSNTEAFF. DNA of the CDR3: TGTGCCAGCAGCCGCCGGGACAGTAGTAACACTGAAGCTTTCTTT.

The genes are TRBV18 and TRBJ2-5, with no clear D. Germline lookup yields CDR1 KGHSH and CDR2 LQKENI. This CDR3 comprises 13 residues. V was clipped by 6 bases and J by 2 bases, with 10 bases between them. CDR3 amino acids: CASSPTPQETQYF. The CDR3 DNA reads as TGTGCCAGCTCCCCGACACCACAAGAGACCCAGTACTTC.

The V gene is TRBV19, the J gene TRBJ2-1, with TRBD1 identical over 7 bases. Germline loops: CDR1 LNHDA, CDR2 SQIVND (reference sequence). The V and J ends lost 10 bases and 7 bases, in that order; junction bases with no gene match: 10. CDR3 length equals 13 residues. The CDR3 here is CATLRQGVNEQFF. For the CDR3, the DNA is TGTGCCACGTTACGCCAGGGGGTAAATGAGCAGTTCTTC.

The rearrangement links TRBV3-1 (or the pseudogene TRBV3-2) to TRBJ1-1, with 10 nucleotides matching TRBD1. V shed 4 bases, J shed 4 bases, and the junction held 6 bases outside the gene matches. The germline V gene has CDR1 LGHDT and CDR2 YNNKEL (reference sequence). The CDR3 sequence is 15 residues long. The CDR3 here is CASSLSGQGSTEAFF. The CDR3 coding sequence is TGTGCCAGCAGCCTATCGGGACAGGGGAGCACTGAAGCTTTCTTT.

The V call is TRBV2, the J call TRBJ2-3, with TRBD2 matching over 11 bases. The CDR3 contains 15 residues. V gave up 4 bases and J gave up 4 bases; unmatched junction bases: 4. Germline V gene lookup returns CDR1 SNHLY and CDR2 FYNNEI. The CDR3 loop is CASSVDSGGADTQYF. CDR3 nucleotides: TGTGCCAGCAGTGTGGATAGCGGGGGGGCAGATACGCAGTATTTT.

The V and J genes are TRBV6-5 and TRBJ1-4; D might be TRBD1 (6 bases). The CDR3 runs 15 residues. CDR1 is MNHEY, CDR2 SVGAGI, per germline. V was clipped by 0 bases and J by 8 bases, with 13 bases between them. The CDR3 is CASSYSMGAGEKLFF. The CDR3 bases are TGTGCCAGCAGTTACTCGATGGGGGCGGGCGAAAAACTGTTTTTT.

In its sample, this clone was seen a few times. The V and J genes are TRBV7-2 and TRBJ2-2; 9 bases align to TRBD1. Germline CDR1 is SGHTA and CDR2 is FQGNSA. The CDR3 covers 15 residues. V shed 5 bases and J 3 bases; nucleotides not matched to a gene: 4. CDR3 DNA sequence: TGTGCCAGCAGCCTTGGGGACAGGGACACCGGGGAGCTGTTTTTT. Its protein product is CASSLGDRDTGELFF.

The gene calls are TRBV21-1 and TRBJ1-4. TRBV21-1 is given as a pseudogene. This CDR3 contains 15 residues. CDR3 amino acids: CASSLGGGTNEKLFF. The CDR3 DNA sequence: TGTGCCAGCAGTCTTGGGGGGGGAACTAATGAAAAACTGTTTTTT.

In DNA, the CDR3 is TGTGCCAGCAGTTTAAGTGTCGCAGGGATGAACACTGAAGCTTTCTTT. This encodes CASSLSVAGMNTEAFF. The chain recombines TRBV28 with TRBJ1-1; TRBD1 is a possible D gene (5 bases). The V gene's germline CDR1 is MDHEN and CDR2 SYDVKM. The CDR3 runs to 16 residues. With 2 bases removed from V and 0 bases from J, the gap between germline ends came to 13 bases.

V gene TRBV28 combines with J gene TRBJ2-7, with no clear D. The CDR3 is 14 residues long. Deletions cut 3 bases from V and 0 bases from J, with 9 bases between. Germline V gene lookup returns CDR1 MDHEN and CDR2 SYDVKM. Written as DNA, the CDR3 is TGTGCCAGCAGTTTGGCAGCGTCCTCCTACGAGCAGTACTTC. Translating it yields CASSLAASSYEQYF.

As concerns this clone: The sample contains more than one DNA sequence encoding this CDR3. The rearrangement uses TRBV3-1 (or the pseudogene TRBV3-2) and TRBJ1-3; a weak D match, TRBD1 (5 bases). The CDR3 is 15 residues long. The V and J ends lost 1 base and 1 base respectively, with 8 bases between them. Germline V gene sequence: CDR1 LGHDT, CDR2 YNNKEL (reference sequence). CDR3 region: CASSQGQGSGNTIYF. The CDR3 bases are TGTGCCAGCAGCCAAGGCCAGGGATCTGGAAACACCATATATTTT.

J is TRBJ1-2 and V is TRBV5-1, with 11 bases fitting TRBD1. CDR1 and CDR2 from the germline V gene are SGHRS and YFSETQ. The V and J ends lost 2 bases and 5 bases, in that order; junction bases with no gene match: 14. The CDR3 loop spans 18 amino acids. The CDR3 bases are TGCGCCAGCAGCTTTGGTTCAAAGGGACAGGGGGTTTTTTATGGCTACACCTTC. As protein: CASSFGSKGQGVFYGYTF.

As regards this clone: The sample holds other DNA sequences that translate to the same CDR3. The chain carries TRBV6-2 or TRBV6-3 and TRBJ2-5; D gene ambiguous. Trimming removed 0 bases at V and 4 bases at J, with 3 bases between. Looked up from germline, CDR1 is MNHEY and CDR2 is SVGEGT. CDR3 length equals 12 residues. CDR3 nucleotide sequence: TGTGCCAGCAGTTACTCGCGAGAGACCCAGTACTTC. It translates to CASSYSRETQYF.

The J gene is TRBJ2-7, the V gene TRBV6-5; 10 nucleotides agree with TRBD2. CDR1 and CDR2 (germline): MNHEY, SVGAGI. The CDR3 extends over 12 amino acids. Trimming at V came to 7 bases and at J to 5 bases, leaving 2 bases not matched to a gene. CDR3 amino acids: CASTSGGDEQYF. CDR3 nucleotides: TGTGCCAGCACTAGCGGGGGCGACGAGCAGTACTTC.

This sequence joins TRBV19 and TRBJ1-2; D might be TRBD1 (6 bases). Trimming took 5 bases from V and 4 from J, leaving 17 bases between them. The CDR3 runs to 15 residues. Germline-derived CDR1 and CDR2 are LNHDA and SQIVND (reference sequence). The CDR3 DNA reads TGTGCCAGTAGTCATCCGGCAGGGGTCCTCTATGGCTACACCTTC. This translates into CASSHPAGVLYGYTF.